The 25 T cell receptor beta chains listed next were all sequenced from one sample in a study of T cells in Graves' hyperthyroidism and ophthalmopathy. Authors of the study amplified TCR beta CDR3 regions from RNA transcripts. The HTBI set primed first-round TCR CDR3 RT-PCR. TCRdb reprocessed the multiplex PCR reads with MiXCR, giving one entry per CDR3 protein. Of 370,000 or so distinct CDR3 sequences in the sample, roughly 25% were seen once. The sample taken for sequencing was blood. All receptors come from a man aged 50 or older with Graves' hyperthyroidism.

In its sample, this clonotype was seen many times. The rearrangement joins TRBV28 to TRBJ2-5, with D perhaps matching TRBD2 (5 bases). CDR1 is MDHEN and CDR2 is SYDVKM in the germline V gene. V lost 8 bases to trimming and J lost 4 bases, with 17 bases between them. CDR3 length: 14 residues. The CDR3 spells CASLSLDGIETQYF. DNA of the CDR3: TGTGCCAGCCTCTCGCTAGACGGGATAGAGACCCAGTACTTC.

V and J are TRBV28 and TRBJ1-2; a weak D match, TRBD1 (5 bases). The CDR3 contains 14 residues. The germline CDR1 and CDR2 sequences are MDHEN and SYDVKM. V was pared by 3 bases and J by 4 bases, with 12 bases between. CDR3 in DNA: TGTGCCAGCAGTTTTGGGGGAAGAGTCTATGGCTACACCTTC. It yields the protein CASSFGGRVYGYTF.

This clonotype was observed at least ten times. This sequence joins TRBV20-1 and TRBJ2-3; 7 nucleotides agree with TRBD1. The J segment lost 4 bases and the V segment lost 6 bases, leaving 10 bases of the junction unmatched. The CDR3 extends over 14 amino acids. The germline CDR1 and CDR2 sequences are DFQATT and SNEGSKA (reference sequence). The CDR3 nucleotides are TGCAGTGCCCAGCGTCGACAGGGACCAGATACGCAGTATTTT. It yields the protein CSAQRRQGPDTQYF.

This clonotype occurred a few times. The gene calls are TRBV15 and TRBJ2-5, with D possibly being TRBD1 (5 bases). Trimming shortened V by 5 bases and J by 0 bases, and 10 bases separated the two germline ends. The CDR3 extends over 14 amino acids. Per germline, CDR1 LNHNV and CDR2 YYDKDF (reference sequence). The CDR3 DNA is TGTGCCACCAGCGTAACAGGATACCAAGAGACCCAGTACTTC. It yields the protein CATSVTGYQETQYF.

There are many counts of this clonotype. DNA for the CDR3: TGTGCCAGCAGATTTACGCCGGGACTAGCGGGACAGGGGAGCTCCTACAATGAGCAGTTCTTC. This codes for CASRFTPGLAGQGSSYNEQFF. J is TRBJ2-1 and V is TRBV6-1; 13 bases agree with TRBD2. CDR1 is MNHNS and CDR2 is SASEGT in the germline V gene. J lost 0 bases, V lost 6 bases, and 17 bases had no gene match. The CDR3 contains 21 residues.

This clonotype has more than one count but fewer than ten. This chain connects TRBV6-1 to TRBJ1-3, with D tentatively TRBD1 (6 bases). The CDR3 has 13 residues. The V gene's germline CDR1 is MNHNS and CDR2 SASEGT. V was pared by 4 bases and J by 9 bases, with 13 bases between. This chain's CDR3 is CASSVNRDGTIYF. In DNA form, the CDR3 reads TGTGCCAGCAGTGTCAACAGGGACGGCACCATATATTTT.

The chain carries TRBV5-1 and TRBJ2-1; TRBD2 matches 7 bases. The CDR3 consists of 19 residues. V was pared by 0 bases and J by 1 base, with 13 bases of the junction left unmatched. Germline CDR1 SGHRS, CDR2 YFSETQ. CDR3 DNA: TGCGCCAGCAGCTTGGTCGGTAGCGGGCGTGGGAGGTCCTACAATGAGCAGTTCTTC. Its translation: CASSLVGSGRGRSYNEQFF.

The chain employs TRBV11-1 and TRBJ1-2; D gene uncertain. V was pared by 5 bases and J by 5 bases, with 12 bases between. The CDR3 sequence is 13 residues long. The germline V gene has CDR1 SGHAT and CDR2 FQDESV (reference sequence). The CDR3 nucleotides are TGTGCCAGCAGCCCGGACGAAGTATATGGCTACACCTTC. Amino acids: CASSPDEVYGYTF.

This clonotype was seen only a few times. The chain combines TRBV11-3 with TRBJ1-3, with D tentatively TRBD1 (6 bases). Germline assignment: CDR1 SGHNT and CDR2 YENEEA. The CDR3 totals 14 residues. V was shortened by 5 bases and J by 3 bases, with 11 bases between the two germline ends. CDR3 region: CASSPGTFGNTIYF. CDR3 coding DNA: TGTGCCAGCAGCCCGGGGACATTTGGAAACACCATATATTTT.

In this sample, this clonotype turned up a few times. V is TRBV30 and J is TRBJ2-1; a possible D gene is TRBD1 (7 bases). With 8 bases removed from V and 6 bases from J, the gap between germline ends came to 17 bases. The CDR3 is 13 residues long. Looked up from germline, CDR1 is GTSNPN and CDR2 is SVGIG (reference sequence). The CDR3 DNA follows: TGTGCCAAAAGGGCAGGGGGGATCAATGAGCAGTTCTTC. It codes for CAKRAGGINEQFF.

V is TRBV6-1 and J is TRBJ1-2; D uncertain. V was clipped by 2 bases and J by 4 bases, with 8 bases between them. The CDR3 is 13 amino acids. Germline lookup yields CDR1 MNHNS and CDR2 SASEGT. CDR3 loop: CASSENFGYGYTF. CDR3 nucleotides: TGTGCCAGCAGTGAAAACTTTGGCTATGGCTACACCTTC.

V is TRBV3-1 and J is TRBJ1-6; no definite D call. The ends were cut back, 3 bases at V and 12 bases at J, with 12 bases in the middle. In germline, CDR1 is LGHDT, CDR2 YNNKEL (reference sequence). The CDR3 is 13 amino acids. The CDR3 protein is CASSQSRGLPLHF. As DNA, the CDR3 is TGTGCCAGCAGCCAGAGCCGAGGGTTACCCCTCCACTTT.

The CDR3: CSARDSLRDMAYEQYF. CDR3 DNA: TGCAGTGCTAGAGATTCTCTCAGGGACATGGCCTACGAGCAGTACTTC. The chain couples TRBV20-1 to TRBJ2-7, with D possibly matching TRBD1 (6 bases). V was cut by 0 bases and J by 2 bases, with 17 bases left in between. Germline V gene sequence: CDR1 DFQATT, CDR2 SNEGSKA (reference sequence). The CDR3 runs to 16 residues.

This clonotype was seen a handful of times. The chain links TRBV3-1 to TRBJ2-1; 7 bases are a match to TRBD2. V gave up 1 base and J gave up 4 bases; unmatched junction bases: 7. The CDR3 has 16 residues. Germline V gene lookup returns CDR1 LGHDT and CDR2 YNNKEL (reference sequence). The CDR3 DNA reads as TGTGCCAGCAGCCAAGGCCGCGGGAGATATTACAATGAGCAGTTCTTC. This translates into CASSQGRGRYYNEQFF.

This clonotype was picked up a small number of times. J is TRBJ1-5 and V is TRBV6-1, with D possibly TRBD1 on 6 matching bases. The CDR3 length is 15 residues. Trimming removed 5 bases from V and 0 bases from J, with 11 bases in between. Germline CDR1 MNHNS, CDR2 SASEGT. The CDR3 sequence is CASSQQGFSNQPQHF. CDR3 nucleotide sequence: TGTGCCAGCAGTCAACAGGGATTTAGCAATCAGCCCCAGCATTTT.

This clonotype was observed a few times. DNA for the CDR3: TGCGCCAGCAGCTTGGATGGACAGGGAAGCTCACCCCTCCACTTT. Translating gives CASSLDGQGSSPLHF. The chain uses TRBV5-1 and TRBJ1-6, with 8 bases lining up with TRBD1. Germline CDR1 SGHRS, CDR2 YFSETQ. Unmatched junction bases numbered 6, after V lost 0 bases and J lost 10 bases. There are 15 residues in the CDR3.

This clonotype was recorded a few times. This rearrangement joins TRBV2 to TRBJ2-6; perhaps D is TRBD1 or TRBD2 (5 bases each). Germline lookup yields CDR1 SNHLY and CDR2 FYNNEI. This CDR3 contains 16 residues. Trimming removed 4 bases from V and 0 bases from J, with 10 bases in between. The CDR3 DNA follows: TGTGCCAGCAGTGGGGACCGAGTCTCTGGGGCCAACGTCCTGACTTTC. Translation gives CASSGDRVSGANVLTF.

The chain employs TRBV29-1 and TRBJ2-7; TRBD1 agrees at 10 bases. Germline V gene sequence: CDR1 SQVTM, CDR2 ANQGSEA. V shed 7 bases, J shed 7 bases, and the junction held 10 bases outside the gene matches. CDR3 length: 13 residues. The CDR3 coding sequence is TGCAGCGCTAAGGGACAGGGGAGGAAAGAGCAGTACTTC. Protein sequence: CSAKGQGRKEQYF.

This clonotype has just a few counts. The rearrangement uses TRBV4-2 and TRBJ1-3, with TRBD1 matching over 10 bases. Germline CDR1 LGHNA, CDR2 YNFKEQ. The ends lost 0 bases at V and 3 bases at J; junction bases unmatched: 2. CDR3 length: 16 amino acids. CDR3 bases: TGTGCCAGCAGCCAAGATTGGACAGGGGGTGGAAACACCATATATTTT. Residues: CASSQDWTGGGNTIYF.

In this sample, this clonotype turned up many times. The chain couples TRBV6-6 to TRBJ2-3; the D is unclear. V lost 0 bases and J 4 bases, leaving 8 bases between the germline ends. The germline CDR1 and CDR2 sequences are MNHNY and SVGAGI (reference sequence). CDR3 length equals 14 residues. The CDR3 protein is CASSYSLRPDTQYF. The CDR3 nucleotides are TGTGCCAGCAGTTACTCGCTAAGGCCAGATACGCAGTATTTT.

J is TRBJ2-5 and V is TRBV5-6; maybe TRBD2 (5 bases). CDR1 is SGHDT, CDR2 YYEEEE, per germline. Trimming shortened V by 2 bases and J by 5 bases, and 13 bases separated the two germline ends. The CDR3 is made up of 14 amino acids. As DNA, the CDR3 is TGTGCCAGCAGCTTTAGGTCGGAGGTTGAGACCCAGTACTTC. It specifies CASSFRSEVETQYF.

This clonotype has a handful of counts. V gene TRBV11-3 combines with J gene TRBJ2-2; 11 positions match TRBD2. V was pared by 0 bases and J by 7 bases, with 4 bases of the junction left unmatched. The CDR3 is 16 amino acids. Germline V lookup: CDR1 SGHNT, CDR2 YENEEA. The CDR3 DNA sequence: TGTGCCAGCAGCTTAGACCCTAGCGGGAGGAACGGGGAGCTGTTTTTT. Protein sequence: CASSLDPSGRNGELFF.

This clonotype was found many times. The genes are TRBV2 and TRBJ2-1; 10 positions agree with TRBD2. Germline-derived CDR1 and CDR2 are SNHLY and FYNNEI. The CDR3 is made up of 14 amino acids. V lost 8 bases and J lost 5; bases outside the gene matches: 6. As DNA, the CDR3 is TGTGCCAGCTCACTAGCGGGGCCGGACAATGAGCAGTTCTTC. This translates into CASSLAGPDNEQFF. The complete variable domain, with remaining parts taken from reference TRBV2 and TRBJ2-1, reads EPEVTQTPSHQVTQMGQEVILRCVPISNHLYFYWYRQILGQKVEFLVSFYNNEISEKSEIFDDQFSVERPDGSNFTLKIRSTKLEDSAMYFCASSLAGPDNEQFFGPGTRLTVL.

This clonotype has a count of ten or more. This chain connects TRBV20-1 to TRBJ2-1; 8 bases line up with TRBD2. The CDR3 consists of 15 residues. Germline loops: CDR1 DFQATT, CDR2 SNEGSKA (reference sequence). Losses at the gene ends were 6 bases for V and 5 bases for J; bases not matched to a gene: 12. In DNA form, the CDR3 reads TGCAGTGCCGAGCCACTAGCGGTTTACCACAATGAGCAGTTCTTC. Amino acids: CSAEPLAVYHNEQFF.

This chain connects TRBV7-9 to TRBJ2-5, with D unclear. Germline V gene lookup returns CDR1 SEHNR and CDR2 FQNEAQ (reference sequence). V dropped 7 bases and J dropped 2 bases, with 14 bases sitting between them. The CDR3 covers 14 residues. Here the CDR3 DNA reads TGTGCCAGCACCCGAGGAGCAGCACAAGAGACCCAGTACTTC. Protein product: CASTRGAAQETQYF. The variable domain in full, with the rest retrieved from reference TRBV7-9 and TRBJ2-5, is DTGVSQNPRHKITKRGQNVTFRCDPISEHNRLYWYRQTLGQGPEFLTYFQNEAQLEKSRLLSDRFSAERPKGSFSTLEIQRTEQGDSAMYLCASTRGAAQETQYFGPGTRLLVL.